What follows are 32 T cell receptor beta chains derived from one specimen sequenced in a study of blood T cell repertoires in COVID-19. Sequenced by immunoSEQ multiplex PCR; TCRdb stores in-frame clones only, minus some. The repertoire holds 250,000 or so clones, with roughly nine tenths as singletons. Sequencing was performed on peripheral blood. The receptors derive from a man aged 55-75 years with acute or convalescent COVID-19.

The CDR3 is CASRSPGQTYEQYF. The CDR3 coding sequence is TGTGCCAGCAGGTCTCCGGGACAGACCTACGAGCAGTACTTC. The chain has TRBV5-6 and TRBJ2-7; 7 positions match TRBD1. Germline CDR1 is SGHDT and CDR2 is YYEEEE. The V segment lost 5 bases and the J segment 2 bases; nucleotides outside the gene matches: 7. CDR3 length: 14 amino acids.

For the CDR3, the DNA is TGTGCCAGCAGACCGGGACAAGGTAATGAAAAACTGTTTTTT. It yields the protein CASRPGQGNEKLFF. V is TRBV2 and J is TRBJ1-4, with D possibly being TRBD1 (6 bases). CDR1 SNHLY and CDR2 FYNNEI come from the germline V gene. This CDR3 region has 14 residues. With 6 bases removed from V and 4 bases from J, the gap between germline ends came to 12 bases.

The rearrangement joins TRBV4-2 to TRBJ2-2, with 9 bases fitting TRBD2. Losses at the gene ends were 0 bases for V and 2 bases for J; bases not matched to a gene: 10. CDR3 size: 19 residues. Germline V gene data show CDR1 as LGHNA and CDR2 as YNFKEQ. The CDR3, as DNA: TGTGCCAGCAGCCAAGAATCTTGGGGACTAGCCAGCAACACCGGGGAGCTGTTTTTT. Translated: CASSQESWGLASNTGELFF.

The chain carries TRBV28 and TRBJ1-2; 7 nucleotides line up with TRBD1. CDR3 length equals 13 residues. Trimming removed 6 bases from V and 8 bases from J; junction bases left unmatched: 9. CDR1 is MDHEN and CDR2 is SYDVKM in the germline V gene. Here the CDR3 reads CASRPTGALGYTF. Written as DNA, the CDR3 is TGTGCCAGCAGACCTACAGGGGCGCTCGGCTACACCTTC.

This chain's CDR3 is CSVEGHRDRGYEQYF. The CDR3 nucleotides read TGCAGCGTTGAGGGCCACCGGGACAGGGGGTACGAGCAGTACTTC. The rearrangement uses TRBV29-1 and TRBJ2-7, with 11 bases matching TRBD1. Unmatched junction bases numbered 8, after V lost 3 bases and J lost 4 bases. This CDR3 has 15 residues. Germline V lookup: CDR1 SQVTM, CDR2 ANQGSEA.

The chain carries TRBV28 and TRBJ1-5, with TRBD1 identical over 7 bases. With V trimmed by 7 bases and J by 4 bases, 10 bases remained unmatched. The germline V gene has CDR1 MDHEN and CDR2 SYDVKM. The CDR3 loop spans 15 amino acids. The CDR3 DNA reads TGTGCCAGCATCGCGACGGGACAGACGAATCAGCCCCAGCATTTT. It is translated as CASIATGQTNQPQHF.

In its sample, this clone was seen once. CDR3 loop: CASSLGQGNIQYF. In DNA, the CDR3 is TGTGCCAGCAGCCTAGGACAGGGGAACATTCAGTACTTC. The rearrangement uses TRBV4-2 and TRBJ2-4; 9 nucleotides match TRBD1. Trimming at V came to 4 bases and at J to 7 bases, leaving 2 bases not matched to a gene. Germline V gene sequence: CDR1 LGHNA, CDR2 YNFKEQ. The CDR3 is made up of 13 amino acids.

The rearrangement uses TRBV5-6 and TRBJ2-1; possibly TRBD2 for D (6 bases). Trimming shortened V by 4 bases and J by 3 bases, and 11 bases separated the two germline ends. The CDR3 contains 14 residues. CDR1 SGHDT and CDR2 YYEEEE come from the germline V gene. In DNA form, the CDR3 reads TGTGCCAGCAGCGTGACTAGGGGCTACAATGAGCAGTTCTTC. The encoded protein is CASSVTRGYNEQFF.

This clone is a singleton in its sample. V and J are TRBV7-8 and TRBJ1-1, with 8 nucleotides matching TRBD1. Looked up from germline, CDR1 is SGHVS and CDR2 is FQNEAQ. Germline trimming cut 8 bases from V and 5 bases from J; bases unmatched to any gene: 10. The CDR3 is 14 residues long. CDR3 residues: CASVNRGWGTEAFF. CDR3 nucleotides: TGTGCCAGCGTCAACAGGGGGTGGGGGACTGAAGCTTTCTTT.

The sample holds a few counts of this clone. The chain links TRBV5-8 to TRBJ2-7, with D possibly TRBD1 on 5 matching bases. V lost 4 bases and J 1 base, leaving 18 bases between the germline ends. Germline CDR1 and CDR2: SGHTS and YDEGEE. There are 16 residues in the CDR3. The CDR3 coding sequence is TGTGCCAGCAGCCCACTGCGCAGGGAACTGTCCTACGAGCAGTACTTC. Amino acids: CASSPLRRELSYEQYF.

This clone was seen once. The chain employs TRBV3-1 (or the pseudogene TRBV3-2) and TRBJ1-1; no reliable D call. This CDR3 has 15 amino acids. With 1 base removed from V and 0 bases from J, the gap between germline ends came to 9 bases. Germline V gives CDR1 LGHDT, CDR2 YNNKEL (reference sequence). The CDR3 here is CASSQAGNLNTEAFF. Here the CDR3 DNA reads TGTGCCAGCAGCCAAGCGGGGAACCTGAACACTGAAGCTTTCTTT.

The chain combines TRBV5-1 with TRBJ2-5; 13 bases agree with TRBD2. CDR1 and CDR2 (germline): SGHRS, YFSETQ. The junction had 10 bases not matched to a gene; V was cut back by 4 bases and J by 1 base. CDR3 length: 18 residues. In DNA, the CDR3 is TGCGCCAGCAGCGTCTGGACTAGCGGGAGTGGGCTCCAAGAGACCCAGTACTTC. Translation gives CASSVWTSGSGLQETQYF.

This clone was seen more than once but under ten times. V usage is TRBV4-2 and J usage is TRBJ1-1; no reliable D call. This CDR3 region has 15 residues. Germline values: CDR1 LGHNA, CDR2 YNFKEQ. The V gene lost 3 bases and the J gene lost 3 bases, with 14 bases spanning the gap. CDR3 bases: TGTGCCAGCAGCCACCGGACGGAGGAGGACACTGAAGCTTTCTTT. Translating gives CASSHRTEEDTEAFF.

This clone was detected only once. The gene calls are TRBV5-4 and TRBJ2-7; a weak D match, TRBD1 (6 bases). The ends were cut back, 5 bases at V and 3 bases at J, with 18 bases in the middle. Germline CDR1 and CDR2: SGHNT and YYREEE (reference sequence). The CDR3 has 15 residues. The CDR3 sequence: CASSPNQGIIYEQYF. For the CDR3, the DNA is TGTGCCAGCAGTCCTAATCAGGGGATCATCTACGAGCAGTACTTC.

The chain carries TRBV7-2 and TRBJ2-2, with D tentatively TRBD1 (5 bases). The length of the CDR3 is 15 residues. V lost 5 bases and J 1 base, leaving 11 bases between the germline ends. Germline V CDR1 and CDR2: SGHTA, FQGNSA. DNA of the CDR3: TGTGCCAGCAGCCTTGGCAGGGTGAACACCGGGGAGCTGTTTTTT. Protein: CASSLGRVNTGELFF.

This rearrangement joins TRBV19 to TRBJ2-5, with TRBD1 matching over 7 bases. The CDR3 has 19 amino acids. Germline loops: CDR1 LNHDA, CDR2 SQIVND (reference sequence). Germline trimming cut 3 bases from V and 5 bases from J; bases unmatched to any gene: 21. The CDR3 loop reads CASSMGPPRQGGGRETQYF. CDR3 coding DNA: TGTGCCAGTAGTATGGGTCCCCCGCGACAGGGCGGTGGTCGTGAGACCCAGTACTTC.

The gene calls are TRBV14 and TRBJ2-1, with 10 bases matching TRBD2. Unmatched junction bases numbered 4, after V lost 0 bases and J lost 5 bases. This CDR3 spans 16 amino acids. Germline V gene data show CDR1 as SGHDN and CDR2 as FVKESK. CDR3 DNA: TGTGCCAGCAGCCAAGATCATGGACTAGCGGACAATGAGCAGTTCTTC. This sequence encodes CASSQDHGLADNEQFF.

The rearrangement links TRBV6-5 to TRBJ1-5; D is uncertain. Trimming left V 6 bases short and J 0 bases short, with 12 bases between. There are 15 residues in the CDR3. CDR1 is MNHEY, CDR2 SVGAGI, per germline. CDR3 sequence reads: CASSRTGSSNQPQHF. The CDR3, as DNA: TGTGCCAGCAGCCGGACTGGAAGTAGCAATCAGCCCCAGCATTTT.

There are a few counts of this clone. The rearrangement uses TRBV15 and TRBJ2-2; D is unclear. V lost 10 bases, J lost 0 bases, and 27 bases lay in between. This CDR3 is 19 amino acids long. Germline CDR1 reads LNHNV; CDR2 reads YYDKDF (reference sequence). The CDR3 DNA is TGTGCCAGTCAGAGATCGAGTAATAGCCGCCCAACGAACACCGGGGAGCTGTTTTTT. Translated, it gives CASQRSSNSRPTNTGELFF.

This clone has just one count. The chain uses TRBV19 and TRBJ2-2; 9 bases match TRBD2. The CDR3 is 16 residues long. V shed 7 bases and J 6 bases; nucleotides not matched to a gene: 12. The V gene's germline CDR1 is LNHDA and CDR2 SQIVND (reference sequence). The CDR3 DNA follows: TGTGCCAGTATATGGCGTAGCGGGAGTTGGTCCGGGGAGCTGTTTTTT. Translation: CASIWRSGSWSGELFF. Full variable domain (outside the CDR3, taken from reference TRBV19 and TRBJ2-2): DGGITQSPKYLFRKEGQNVTLSCEQNLNHDAMYWYRQDPGQGLRLIYYSQIVNDFQKGDIAEGYSVSREKKESFPLTVTSAQKNPTAFYLCASIWRSGSWSGELFFGEGSRLTVL.

The chain couples TRBV11-3 to TRBJ2-2, with TRBD1 identical over 10 bases. The CDR3 loop spans 16 amino acids. The germline V gene has CDR1 SGHNT and CDR2 YENEEA. V was clipped by 2 bases and J by 4 bases; unmatched bases: 4. The CDR3 is CASSLRDRGRTGELFF. CDR3 nucleotides: TGTGCCAGCAGCTTACGGGACAGGGGACGCACCGGGGAGCTGTTTTTT.

This clone occurred once. The chain has TRBV27 and TRBJ2-3, with 13 bases identical to TRBD2. J was trimmed by 4 bases and V by 5 bases; bases with no gene match: 9. Germline values: CDR1 MNHEY, CDR2 SMNVEV (reference sequence). The CDR3 is 17 residues long. The CDR3 spells CASSGPTSGRAPDTQYF. The CDR3 DNA sequence: TGTGCCAGCAGTGGGCCCACTAGCGGGAGGGCCCCAGATACGCAGTATTTT.

The chain has TRBV28 and TRBJ2-5; D perhaps matches TRBD1 (6 bases). The CDR3 consists of 14 residues. CDR1 is MDHEN and CDR2 is SYDVKM in the germline V gene. The V end was cut by 8 bases, the J end by 2 bases, with 15 bases between. CDR3 sequence reads: CASHRTDRQETQYF. CDR3 coding DNA: TGTGCCAGCCACCGAACGGACAGACAAGAGACCCAGTACTTC.

The CDR3 DNA is TGTGCCACCAGGGGCCCCTCTCCGGCGGCAGGGGGGCATGGCTACACCTTC. It specifies CATRGPSPAAGGHGYTF. V and J are TRBV24-1 and TRBJ1-2; 7 positions match TRBD1. V gave up 7 bases and J gave up 6 bases; unmatched junction bases: 19. Germline V gene sequence: CDR1 KGHDR, CDR2 SFDVKD. The CDR3 spans 17 residues.

The genes are TRBV11-2 and TRBJ2-7; TRBD1 agrees at 7 bases. The CDR3 spans 15 residues. Per the germline V gene, CDR1 is SGHAT and CDR2 is FQNNGV. Germline trimming cut 4 bases from V and 1 base from J; bases unmatched to any gene: 7. CDR3 amino acids: CASSWTGTTSYEQYF. DNA for the CDR3: TGTGCCAGCAGCTGGACAGGAACCACATCCTACGAGCAGTACTTC.

The chain joins TRBV6-1 to TRBJ2-3; 7 bases agree with TRBD1. The CDR3 is made up of 16 amino acids. CDR1 is MNHNS, CDR2 SASEGT, per germline. The V segment lost 3 bases and the J segment 1 base; nucleotides outside the gene matches: 7. This CDR3 is CASSEPTGVGTDTQYF. Written as DNA, the CDR3 is TGTGCCAGCAGTGAGCCCACAGGGGTGGGCACAGATACGCAGTATTTT.

The chain recombines TRBV7-6 with TRBJ2-2, with TRBD2 matching 12 bases. The CDR3 extends over 16 amino acids. Germline values: CDR1 SGHVS, CDR2 FNYEAQ. Germline trimming cut 4 bases from V and 7 bases from J; bases unmatched to any gene: 7. In DNA, the CDR3 is TGTGCCAGCAGCTCACTACTAGCGGGAGGAGTCGGGGAGCTGTTTTTT. It yields the protein CASSSLLAGGVGELFF. The variable domain in full, completed from reference TRBV7-6 and TRBJ2-2, reads GAGVSQSPRYKVTKRGQDVALRCDPISGHVSLYWYRQALGQGPEFLTYFNYEAQQDKSGLPNDRFSAERPEGSISTLTIQRTEQRDSAMYRCASSSLLAGGVGELFFGEGSRLTVL.

The table lists this clone with a count of one. J is TRBJ2-1 and V is TRBV6-2 or TRBV6-3; unclear D gene. Germline V CDR1 and CDR2: MNHEY, SVGEGT. The CDR3 contains 15 residues. Trimming took off 0 bases at V and 5 bases at J, with 11 bases between the two ends. The CDR3 region is CASSYSKAADNEQFF. Written as DNA, the CDR3 is TGTGCCAGCAGTTACTCGAAGGCGGCGGACAATGAGCAGTTCTTC.

This clone was observed once. The rearrangement uses TRBV19 and TRBJ2-1; 9 bases agree with TRBD2. The V gene end was trimmed by 5 bases and the J gene end by 7 bases; junction bases not matched to a gene: 3. In germline, CDR1 is LNHDA, CDR2 SQIVND (reference sequence). The CDR3 is 13 residues long. This chain's CDR3 is CASSLAGNNEQFF. CDR3 in DNA: TGTGCCAGTAGTCTAGCGGGGAATAATGAGCAGTTCTTC.

This chain connects TRBV7-9 to TRBJ1-4, with TRBD1 as a possible D gene (5 bases). Germline values: CDR1 SEHNR, CDR2 FQNEAQ (reference sequence). V was clipped by 5 bases and J by 8 bases, with 15 bases between them. This CDR3 has 14 amino acids. In nucleotides, the CDR3 is TGTGCCAGCAGCCATGAGGGGAGGGGAGAAAAACTGTTTTTT. Its protein is CASSHEGRGEKLFF. Filled out from reference TRBV7-9 and TRBJ1-4, the complete variable domain reads DTGVSQNPRHKITKRGQNVTFRCDPISEHNRLYWYRQTLGQGPEFLTYFQNEAQLEKSRLLSDRFSAERPKGSFSTLEIQRTEQGDSAMYLCASSHEGRGEKLFFGSGTQLSVL.

V is TRBV6-5 and J is TRBJ1-1, with TRBD1 matching over 7 bases. The CDR3 totals 14 residues. CDR1 is MNHEY and CDR2 is SVGAGI in the germline V gene. J was trimmed by 4 bases and V by 7 bases; bases with no gene match: 9. The CDR3 protein is CASTVDREVTEAFF. The CDR3 DNA sequence: TGTGCCAGCACCGTAGACAGGGAGGTCACTGAAGCTTTCTTT.

This chain links TRBV2 with TRBJ2-1; 7 bases match TRBD2. Unmatched junction bases numbered 6, after V lost 7 bases and J lost 0 bases. The CDR3 has 15 amino acids. Germline values: CDR1 SNHLY, CDR2 FYNNEI. CDR3 nucleotide sequence: TGTGCCAGCATTGAGCGGGATTTCTCCTACAATGAGCAGTTCTTC. This gives the protein CASIERDFSYNEQFF. Supplemented by reference TRBV2 and TRBJ2-1, the full variable domain reads EPEVTQTPSHQVTQMGQEVILRCVPISNHLYFYWYRQILGQKVEFLVSFYNNEISEKSEIFDDQFSVERPDGSNFTLKIRSTKLEDSAMYFCASIERDFSYNEQFFGPGTRLTVL.